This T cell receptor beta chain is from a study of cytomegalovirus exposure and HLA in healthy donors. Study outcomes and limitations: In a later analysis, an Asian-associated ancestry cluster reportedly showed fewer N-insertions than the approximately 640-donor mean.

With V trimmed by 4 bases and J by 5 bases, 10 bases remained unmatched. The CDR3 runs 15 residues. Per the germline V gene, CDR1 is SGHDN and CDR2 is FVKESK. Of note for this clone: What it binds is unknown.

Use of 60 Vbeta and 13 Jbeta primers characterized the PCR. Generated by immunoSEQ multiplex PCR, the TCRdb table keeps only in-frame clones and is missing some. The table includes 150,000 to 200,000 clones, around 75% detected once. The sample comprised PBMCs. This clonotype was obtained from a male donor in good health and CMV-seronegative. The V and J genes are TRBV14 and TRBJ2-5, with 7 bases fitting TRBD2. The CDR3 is CASSRREGQWETQYF. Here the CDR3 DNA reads TGTGCCAGCAGCCGGAGGGAGGGCCAGTGGGAGACCCAGTACTTC.